The TCR beta chain described here comes from a study of tumor-infiltrating lymphocytes in primary liver carcinoma. Study background: Patients were both men and women, whose ages ran from 30 to 69 years. The study obtained roughly 3.5 to 7.5 million productive TCRbeta reads per sample, similar across tissue types.

TCR beta cDNA was reverse-transcribed from 450 to 500 ng of total RNA. The reaction used a constant-region primer and ProtoScript II reverse transcriptase. Three nested multiplex PCR rounds of slightly modified ARM-PCR generated TCR beta libraries. In the first two PCR rounds, TRBV1-TRBV30 forward primers were paired with a C-beta reverse primer, and each round lasted roughly 10 cycles. MiXCR was run by TCRdb on the multiplex PCR reads, yielding one entry per CDR3 protein. Here the sample spans around 78,000 distinct CDR3 sequences, about two thirds being singletons. Remarks on this clonotype: Its antigen is unknown. Germline and junction disagree at one end, which may indicate a read error.

Findings of the study overall: Lesser overlap characterized tumor-adjacent and tumor-blood pairs relative to tumor region pairs.

The CDR3 runs 13 residues. Germline V lookup: CDR1 SQVTM, CDR2 ANQGSEA. The study co-extracted DNA and RNA from around 18-30 mg of unsorted bulk tissue. Resection treated the patients' primary liver carcinoma. V gene TRBV29-1 combines with J gene TRBJ2-3; TRBD1 is a possible D gene (7 bases). The specimen was liver tumor tissue from sampling region 4. Subset denoted: tumor region T4, right-lateral pole. This receptor was identified in a woman between 55 and 75 years old with primary liver carcinoma and hepatitis B virus infection. Here the CDR3 DNA reads TGCAGGGTTGGAGGGGGCGCGACAGATACGCAGTATTTT. Translating it yields CRVGGGATDTQYF.